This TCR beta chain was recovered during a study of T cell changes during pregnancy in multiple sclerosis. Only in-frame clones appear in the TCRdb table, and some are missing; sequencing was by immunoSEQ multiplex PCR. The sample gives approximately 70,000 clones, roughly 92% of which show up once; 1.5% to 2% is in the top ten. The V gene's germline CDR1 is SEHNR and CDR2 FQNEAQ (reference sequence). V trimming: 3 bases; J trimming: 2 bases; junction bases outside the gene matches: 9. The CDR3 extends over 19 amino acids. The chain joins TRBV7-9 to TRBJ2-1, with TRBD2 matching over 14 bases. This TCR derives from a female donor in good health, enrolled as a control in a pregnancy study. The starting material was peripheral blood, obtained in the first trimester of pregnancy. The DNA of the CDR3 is TGTGCCAGCAGCTTGGGACTAGCGGGAGCGGTTTCACCCTACAATGAGCAGTTCTTC. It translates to CASSLGLAGAVSPYNEQFF.